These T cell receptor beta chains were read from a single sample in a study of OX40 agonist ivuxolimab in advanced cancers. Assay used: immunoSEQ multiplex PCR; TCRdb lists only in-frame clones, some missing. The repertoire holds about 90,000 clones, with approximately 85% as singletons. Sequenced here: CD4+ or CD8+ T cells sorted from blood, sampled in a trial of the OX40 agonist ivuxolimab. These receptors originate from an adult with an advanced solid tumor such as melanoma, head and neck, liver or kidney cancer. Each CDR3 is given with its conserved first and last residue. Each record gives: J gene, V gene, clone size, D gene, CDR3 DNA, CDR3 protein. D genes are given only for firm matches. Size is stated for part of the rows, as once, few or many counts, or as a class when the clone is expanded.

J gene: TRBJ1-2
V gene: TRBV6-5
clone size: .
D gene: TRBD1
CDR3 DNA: TGTGCCAGCAAGGACAGGGGGCGGATTTTATATGGCTACACCTTC
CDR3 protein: CASKDRGRILYGYTF

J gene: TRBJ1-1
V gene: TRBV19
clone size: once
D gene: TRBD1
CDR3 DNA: TGTGCCAGTACCTGGGACAGGAACACTGAAGCTTTCTTT
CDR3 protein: CASTWDRNTEAFF

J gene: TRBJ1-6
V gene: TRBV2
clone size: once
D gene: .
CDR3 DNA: TGTGCCAGCAGTGGGGGGGCAGGTAATTCACCCCTCCACTTT
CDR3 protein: CASSGGAGNSPLHF

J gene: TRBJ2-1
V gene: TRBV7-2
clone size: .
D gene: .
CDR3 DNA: TGTGCCAGCAGCTTATTGGCAGGCTACAATGAGCAGTTCTTC
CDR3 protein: CASSLLAGYNEQFF

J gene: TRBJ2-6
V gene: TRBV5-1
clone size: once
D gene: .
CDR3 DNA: TGCGCCAGCAACAGAGGCGGGGCCAACGTCCTGACTTTC
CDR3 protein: CASNRGGANVLTF

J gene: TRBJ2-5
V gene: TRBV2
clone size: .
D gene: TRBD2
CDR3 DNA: TGTGCCCTGAGCCAACTAGCGGGGGCCCAAGAGACCCAGTACTTC
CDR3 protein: CALSQLAGAQETQYF

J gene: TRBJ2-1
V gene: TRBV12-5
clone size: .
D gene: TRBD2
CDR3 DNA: TGTGCTAGTGGTGCGGGGGGACTCTCCTACAATGAGCAGTTCTTC
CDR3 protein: CASGAGGLSYNEQFF

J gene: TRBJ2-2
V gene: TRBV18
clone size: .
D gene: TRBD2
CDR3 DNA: TGTGCCAGCTCAACCCGGGTGGCCAGCGGGAGCCTATTTACTTCTCCGAACACCGGGGAGCTGTTTTTT
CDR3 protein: CASSTRVASGSLFTSPNTGELFF

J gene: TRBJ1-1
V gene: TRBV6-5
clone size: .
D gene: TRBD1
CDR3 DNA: TGTGCCAGCAAGAGACAGGGAGGGGAGACTGAAGCTTTCTTT
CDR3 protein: CASKRQGGETEAFF

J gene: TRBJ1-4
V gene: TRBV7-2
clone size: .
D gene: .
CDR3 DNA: TGTGCCAGCAGCTTAAACAGGAATGAAAAACTGTTTTTT
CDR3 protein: CASSLNRNEKLFF

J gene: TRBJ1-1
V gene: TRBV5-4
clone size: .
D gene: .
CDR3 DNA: TGTGCCAGCAGCCGGGTCGCCGTCGGGACTGAAGCTTTCTTT
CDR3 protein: CASSRVAVGTEAFF

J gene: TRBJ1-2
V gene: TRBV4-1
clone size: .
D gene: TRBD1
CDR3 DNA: TGCGCCAGCAGCCGCAACAGGGACAGCTATGGCTACACCTTC
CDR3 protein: CASSRNRDSYGYTF

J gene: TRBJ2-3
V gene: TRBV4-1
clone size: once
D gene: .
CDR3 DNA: TGCGCCAGCAGCCAAGATAGGCAGGGGAGGACAGATACGCAGTATTTT
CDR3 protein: CASSQDRQGRTDTQYF

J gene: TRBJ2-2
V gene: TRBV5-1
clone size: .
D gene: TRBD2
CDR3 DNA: TGCGCCAGCAGCTTGGAGGTAGCGGGGGCTGGGCCCGGGGAGCTGTTTTTT
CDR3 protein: CASSLEVAGAGPGELFF

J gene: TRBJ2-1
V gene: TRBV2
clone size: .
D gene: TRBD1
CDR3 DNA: TGTGCCAGCCAGACAGGGGGCTACGAGCAGTTCTTC
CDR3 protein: CASQTGGYEQFF

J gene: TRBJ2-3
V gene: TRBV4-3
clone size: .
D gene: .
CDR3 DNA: TGCGCCAGCAGCCAAGGGACGTACCGCACAGATACGCAGTATTTT
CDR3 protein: CASSQGTYRTDTQYF